The 16 T cell receptor beta chains listed next were all sequenced from one sample in a study of blood T cell repertoires in COVID-19. TCRdb keeps only in-frame clones here, not all; method: immunoSEQ multiplex PCR. Here the sample spans hundreds of thousands of clones, roughly 87% being singletons. Sequencing was performed on peripheral blood. These receptors were obtained from a man between 18 and 35 years old with active or convalescent COVID-19.

The genes are TRBV7-2 and TRBJ2-1, with 9 bases aligning to TRBD2. J was trimmed by 7 bases and V by 2 bases; bases with no gene match: 3. The CDR3 has 14 residues. Germline V gene sequence: CDR1 SGHTA, CDR2 FQGNSA. CDR3 nucleotides: TGTGCCAGCAGCTTATTAGCGGGGGTTAATGAGCAGTTCTTC. This translates into CASSLLAGVNEQFF.

Here the CDR3 reads CASSIQGAGETQYF. The DNA of the CDR3 is TGTGCCAGCAGCATACAGGGGGCGGGGGAGACCCAGTACTTC. The gene calls are TRBV9 and TRBJ2-5; 9 nucleotides line up with TRBD1. Germline lookup yields CDR1 SGDLS and CDR2 YYNGEE. The CDR3 sequence is 14 residues long. Trimming cost V 4 bases and J 5 bases; bases outside gene matches: 6.

This chain connects TRBV9 to TRBJ2-1; the D gene is possibly TRBD2 (5 bases). V was shortened by 4 bases and J by 2 bases, with 13 bases between the two germline ends. The germline CDR1 and CDR2 sequences are SGDLS and YYNGEE. The CDR3 has 15 residues. The CDR3: CASSLTGSTYNEQFF. CDR3 DNA: TGTGCCAGCAGCTTAACGGGGTCAACCTACAATGAGCAGTTCTTC.

This chain joins TRBV7-2 and TRBJ1-2, with D unresolved. The CDR3 consists of 13 residues. The germline CDR1 and CDR2 sequences are SGHTA and FQGNSA. V was clipped by 5 bases and J by 3 bases, with 10 bases between them. The CDR3: CASSPYQYYGYTF. In DNA form, the CDR3 reads TGTGCCAGCAGCCCTTATCAGTACTATGGCTACACCTTC. Drawing the rest from reference TRBV7-2 and TRBJ1-2, the complete variable domain is GAGVSQSPSNKVTEKGKDVELRCDPISGHTALYWYRQSLGQGLEFLIYFQGNSAPDKSGLPSDRFSAERTGGSVSTLTIQRTQQEDSAVYLCASSPYQYYGYTFGSGTRLTVV.

Only a few counts were recorded for this clone. V usage is TRBV7-8 and J usage is TRBJ1-4; weak D call: TRBD1 (6 bases). V was trimmed by 5 bases and J by 2 bases, leaving 15 bases between them. CDR1 and CDR2 (germline): SGHVS, FQNEAQ. The CDR3 is made up of 16 amino acids. DNA of the CDR3: TGTGCCAGCAGCCGCGTAGGGGGTACGACTAATGAAAAACTGTTTTTT. Residues: CASSRVGGTTNEKLFF.

The V gene is TRBV9, the J gene TRBJ1-1, with D perhaps matching TRBD1 (5 bases). The CDR3 consists of 12 residues. Germline values: CDR1 SGDLS, CDR2 YYNGEE. The V end was cut by 0 bases, the J end by 12 bases, with 12 bases between. The CDR3 nucleotides read TGTGCCAGCAGCGTAGGGGCGGGGGAGACTTTCTTT. This gives the protein CASSVGAGETFF.

The chain recombines TRBV30 with TRBJ1-1, with 7 bases identical to TRBD1. CDR1 and CDR2 from the germline V gene are GTSNPN and SVGIG (reference sequence). CDR3 length equals 14 residues. Unmatched junction bases numbered 7, after V lost 0 bases and J lost 6 bases. The CDR3 DNA is TGTGCCTGGAGTGTACTAACAGGGGCAGCTGAAGCTTTCTTT. This encodes CAWSVLTGAAEAFF. The complete variable domain, with remaining parts taken from reference TRBV30 and TRBJ1-1, reads SQTIHQWPATLVQPVGSPLSLECTVEGTSNPNLYWYRQAAGRGLQLLFYSVGIGQISSEVPQNLSASRPQDRQFILSSKKLLLSDSGFYLCAWSVLTGAAEAFFGQGTRLTVV.

The chain links TRBV4-1 to TRBJ1-3, with TRBD1 identical over 9 bases. The CDR3 length is 17 residues. J gave up 2 bases and V 0 bases, and 5 bases lay outside the gene matches. The germline gives CDR1 MGHRA, CDR2 YSYEKL. The CDR3, as DNA: TGCGCCAGCAGCCAAGAGGGGACAGGGCCCCCTGGAAACACCATATATTTT. Protein sequence: CASSQEGTGPPGNTIYF.

The chain employs TRBV6-1 and TRBJ2-1; D ambiguous. This CDR3 spans 15 amino acids. Germline V gene data show CDR1 as MNHNS and CDR2 as SASEGT. V was pared by 0 bases and J by 0 bases, with 6 bases between. CDR3 loop: CASSEAGGSYNEQFF. The CDR3 DNA is TGTGCCAGCAGTGAAGCCGGTGGCTCCTACAATGAGCAGTTCTTC.

The chain carries TRBV20-1 and TRBJ1-5; 9 bases line up with TRBD1. The CDR3 is made up of 14 amino acids. From germline, CDR1 is DFQATT and CDR2 SNEGSKA (reference sequence). V shed 3 bases, J shed 5 bases, and the junction held 5 bases outside the gene matches. The CDR3 nucleotides read TGCAGTGCTAGTTTGGGACAGGGACATCAGCCCCAGCATTTT. As protein: CSASLGQGHQPQHF.

This clone has only a few counts. The same CDR3 arises from other DNA sequences in this sample as well. J is TRBJ1-1 and V is TRBV9, with D perhaps TRBD1 (6 bases). V dropped 4 bases and J dropped 1 base, with 11 bases sitting between them. The CDR3 contains 14 residues. The germline gives CDR1 SGDLS, CDR2 YYNGEE. CDR3 DNA: TGTGCCAGCAGCCCTACAGGGTCGAACACTGAAGCTTTCTTT. Amino acids: CASSPTGSNTEAFF. The full variable domain, its missing parts supplied by reference TRBV9 and TRBJ1-1, is DSGVTQTPKHLITATGQRVTLRCSPRSGDLSVYWYQQSLDQGLQFLIQYYNGEERAKGNILERFSAQQFPDLHSELNLSSLELGDSALYFCASSPTGSNTEAFFGQGTRLTVV.

The chain combines TRBV20-1 with TRBJ2-1; 11 nucleotides align to TRBD2. This CDR3 has 15 residues. V lost 3 bases and J lost 5; bases outside the gene matches: 6. Looked up from germline, CDR1 is DFQATT and CDR2 is SNEGSKA (reference sequence). This CDR3 is CSASTSGRINNEQFF. The CDR3 nucleotides read TGCAGTGCTAGTACTAGCGGGAGAATAAACAATGAGCAGTTCTTC.

This chain connects TRBV11-2 to TRBJ2-1; 9 bases are a match to TRBD2. Germline loops: CDR1 SGHAT, CDR2 FQNNGV. The CDR3 runs to 15 residues. Unmatched junction bases numbered 5, after V lost 2 bases and J lost 6 bases. CDR3 in DNA: TGTGCCAGCAGCTTATCGGCGGGGGGGGTCAATGAGCAGTTCTTC. This translates into CASSLSAGGVNEQFF.

In the case of this clone: A read error may produce the germline difference seen at one junction end. The J gene is TRBJ2-1, the V gene TRBV28; D may be TRBD2 (6 bases). CDR1 MDHEN and CDR2 SYDVKM come from the germline V gene. The CDR3 runs to 15 residues. The CDR3, as DNA: TGTGCCAGCAGTTTAGTGGGACTGGTCTACAGTGAGCAGTTCTTC. Amino acid sequence: CASSLVGLVYSEQFF.

The gene calls are TRBV6-5 and TRBJ2-5; no reliable D call. Deletions cut 5 bases from V and 1 base from J, with 11 bases between. The length of the CDR3 is 14 residues. Germline CDR1 MNHEY, CDR2 SVGAGI. The CDR3 is CASSQTQFQETQYF. The DNA for the CDR3 is TGTGCCAGCAGTCAAACACAGTTCCAAGAGACCCAGTACTTC.

This chain links TRBV20-1 with TRBJ2-1; no firm D call. The length of the CDR3 is 10 residues. Trimming pared 3 bases from V and 5 bases from J, leaving 2 bases between. Germline V lookup: CDR1 DFQATT, CDR2 SNEGSKA (reference sequence). The CDR3 DNA reads as TGCAGTGCTAGCAACAATGAGCAGTTCTTC. Protein product: CSASNNEQFF.